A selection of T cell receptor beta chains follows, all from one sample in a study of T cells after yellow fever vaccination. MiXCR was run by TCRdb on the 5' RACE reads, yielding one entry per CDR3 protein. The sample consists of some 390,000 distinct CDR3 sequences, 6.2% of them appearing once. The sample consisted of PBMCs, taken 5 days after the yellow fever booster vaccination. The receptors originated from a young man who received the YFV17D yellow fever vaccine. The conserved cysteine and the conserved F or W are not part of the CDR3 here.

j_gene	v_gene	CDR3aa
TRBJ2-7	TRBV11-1	ASRRLGGSSYEQY
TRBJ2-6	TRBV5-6	ASSPGVGANVLT
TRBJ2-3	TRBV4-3	ASSRGLLAGTDTQY
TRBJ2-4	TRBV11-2	ASSLGGDIQY
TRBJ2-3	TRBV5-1	ASSSRLANGDLTDTQY
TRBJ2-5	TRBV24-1	ATSDSGQEGAETQY
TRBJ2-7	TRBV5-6	ASSLVSASGSGKQA
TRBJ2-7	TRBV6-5	ASSYMGEKDYEQY
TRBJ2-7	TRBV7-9	ASSFSRDSYEQY
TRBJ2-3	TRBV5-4	ASSWGGTFGALTDTQY
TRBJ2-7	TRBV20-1	SALRLAGSYEQY
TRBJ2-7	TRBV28	ASGALGEQY
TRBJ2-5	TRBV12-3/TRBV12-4	ASSPTMDETQY
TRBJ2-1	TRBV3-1	ASSQTSNEQF
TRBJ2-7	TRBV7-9	ASSLAPRTGGLEQY
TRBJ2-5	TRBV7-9	ASSFGAGQETQY
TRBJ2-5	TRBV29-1	SEGGGETQY
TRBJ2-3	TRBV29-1	SVHTSGSDTQY
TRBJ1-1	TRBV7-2	ASGRGLTEAF
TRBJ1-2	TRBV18	ASSSGLNYGYT
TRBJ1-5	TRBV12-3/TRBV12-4	ASRTGTGVNQPQH
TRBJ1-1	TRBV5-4	ASSLPRGGTEAF
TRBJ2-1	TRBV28	ASTGTSGRVYNEQF
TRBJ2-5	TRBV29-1	SVRLAGGVLY
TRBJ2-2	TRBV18	ASSRYGRDSSGELF
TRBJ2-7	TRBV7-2	ASRGDRGRFEQY
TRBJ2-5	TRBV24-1	ATSDPGTSGSVTQY
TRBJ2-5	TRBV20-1	SASPHQLALQETQY
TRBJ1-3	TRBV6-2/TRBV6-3	ASSIDRFSGNTIY
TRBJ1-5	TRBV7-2	ASSGGQGYQPQH
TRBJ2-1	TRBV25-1	ASTPRDYPYNEQF
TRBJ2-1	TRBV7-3	ASSGRGGGYNEQF
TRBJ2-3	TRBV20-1	SARDRGGRDTQY
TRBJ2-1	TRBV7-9	ASSFFMAGGNEQF
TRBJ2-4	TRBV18	ASSPQQDKNIQY
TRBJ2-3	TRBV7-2	ASSGSRTSTDTQY
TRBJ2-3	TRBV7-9	ASSLRAGEQDTQY
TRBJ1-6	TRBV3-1	ASSRGTGRLNSPLH
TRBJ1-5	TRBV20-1	SARYGGSNQPQH
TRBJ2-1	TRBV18	ASSPGLVVYEQF
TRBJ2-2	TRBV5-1	ASRKTSDTGELF
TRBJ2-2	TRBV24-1	ATSAAGHTGELF
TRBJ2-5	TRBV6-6	ASLAGQETQY
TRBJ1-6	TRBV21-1	ASTLKRTHINSPLH
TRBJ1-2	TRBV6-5	ASSRDPFYGYT
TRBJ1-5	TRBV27	ASMAGSNQPQH
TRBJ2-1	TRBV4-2	ASSQGRDNEQF
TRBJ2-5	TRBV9	ASSPGGWQETQY
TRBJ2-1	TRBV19	ASSMAGNYYNEQF
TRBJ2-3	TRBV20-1	SANDRGADTQY
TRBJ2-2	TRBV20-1	SASDYHKGYGELF
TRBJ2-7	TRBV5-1	ASSLNPAATRSYEQY
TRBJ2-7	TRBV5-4	ASSLGQGGSEQY